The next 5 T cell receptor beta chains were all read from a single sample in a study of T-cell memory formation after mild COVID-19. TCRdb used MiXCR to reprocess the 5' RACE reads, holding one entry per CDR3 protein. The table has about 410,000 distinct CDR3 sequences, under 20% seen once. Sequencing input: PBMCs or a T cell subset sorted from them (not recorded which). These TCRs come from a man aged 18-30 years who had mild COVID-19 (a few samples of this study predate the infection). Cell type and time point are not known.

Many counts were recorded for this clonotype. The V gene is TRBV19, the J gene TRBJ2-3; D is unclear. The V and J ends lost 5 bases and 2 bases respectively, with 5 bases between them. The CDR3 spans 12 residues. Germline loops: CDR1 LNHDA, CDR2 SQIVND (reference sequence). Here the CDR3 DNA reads TGTGCCAGTAGTCTACCCACAGATACGCAGTATTTT. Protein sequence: CASSLPTDTQYF.

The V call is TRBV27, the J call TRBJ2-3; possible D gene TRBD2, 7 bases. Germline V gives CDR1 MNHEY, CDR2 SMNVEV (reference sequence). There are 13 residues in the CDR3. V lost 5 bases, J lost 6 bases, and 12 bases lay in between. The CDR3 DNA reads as TGTGCCAGCAGTCGGGGGGCCGTGGATACGCAGTATTTT. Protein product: CASSRGAVDTQYF.

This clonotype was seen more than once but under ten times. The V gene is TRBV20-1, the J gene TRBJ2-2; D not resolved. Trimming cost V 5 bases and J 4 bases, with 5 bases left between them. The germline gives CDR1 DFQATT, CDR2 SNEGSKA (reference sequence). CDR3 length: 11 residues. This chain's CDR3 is CSAGFTGELFF. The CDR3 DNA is TGCAGTGCTGGGTTCACCGGGGAGCTGTTTTTT.

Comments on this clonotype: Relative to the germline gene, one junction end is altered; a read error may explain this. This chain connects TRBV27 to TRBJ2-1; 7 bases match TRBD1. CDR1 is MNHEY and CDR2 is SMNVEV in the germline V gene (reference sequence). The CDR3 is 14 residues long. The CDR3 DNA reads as TGTGACAGCAAGCTGGGACAGCAATACAATGAGCAGTTCTTC. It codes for CDSKLGQQYNEQFF.

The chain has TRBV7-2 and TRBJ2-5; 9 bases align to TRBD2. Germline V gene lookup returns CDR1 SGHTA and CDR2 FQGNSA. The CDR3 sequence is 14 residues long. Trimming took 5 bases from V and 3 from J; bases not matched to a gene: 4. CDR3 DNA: TGTGCCAGCAGCGCCTTAGCGGGGGAAGAGACCCAGTACTTC. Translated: CASSALAGEETQYF.